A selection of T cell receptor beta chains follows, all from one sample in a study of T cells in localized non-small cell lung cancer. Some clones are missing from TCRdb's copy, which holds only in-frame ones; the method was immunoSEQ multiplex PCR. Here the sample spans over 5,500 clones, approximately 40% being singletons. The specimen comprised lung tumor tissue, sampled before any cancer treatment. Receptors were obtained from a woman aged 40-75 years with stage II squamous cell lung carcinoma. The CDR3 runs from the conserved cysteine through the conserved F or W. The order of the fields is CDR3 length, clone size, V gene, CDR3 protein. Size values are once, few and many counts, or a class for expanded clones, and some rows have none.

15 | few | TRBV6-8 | CASTGGGLAGGKQFF
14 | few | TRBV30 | CAWESGTSSHEQYF
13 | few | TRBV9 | CASSLGLGYEQYF
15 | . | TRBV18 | CASSPVPRLTGELFF
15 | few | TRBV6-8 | CASKAAASLTDTQYF
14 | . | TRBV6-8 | CASKNTGVSYGYTF
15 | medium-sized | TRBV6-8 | CASSYSTGGNEKLFF
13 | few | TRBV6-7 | CASTPTGSYGYTF
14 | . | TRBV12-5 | CASAKGGEDQPQHF
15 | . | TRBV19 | CASSSPGTGGYEQYF
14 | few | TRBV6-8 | CASGQVVQGIEAFF
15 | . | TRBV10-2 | CASSPSAGYNSPLHF
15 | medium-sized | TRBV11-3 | CASSPRGRDYYEQYF
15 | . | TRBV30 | CAWSAAGVNAGELFF
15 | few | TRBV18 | CASSPGTSGPNEQFF
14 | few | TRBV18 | CASSPPSRANEQFF
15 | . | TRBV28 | CASSLWGTVNTEAFF
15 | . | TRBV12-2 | CAVDSGGQGYNEQFF
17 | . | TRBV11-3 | CASSPGVTNSGANVLTF
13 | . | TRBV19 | CASKERVADTQYF
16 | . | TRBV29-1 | CSVEGLARGTQETQYF
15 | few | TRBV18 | CASSRTLGGNTEAFF
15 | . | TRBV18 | CASSLSPGQGTEQYF
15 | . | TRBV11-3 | CASSPGLAGDNEQFF
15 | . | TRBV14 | CASSQPGTRINGYTF
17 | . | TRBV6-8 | CASSPEAAGAAYNEQFF
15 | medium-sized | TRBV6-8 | CASSPLAGGTDTQYF
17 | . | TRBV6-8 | CASSFRVEGSTPYGYTF
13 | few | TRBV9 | CASTGGPSYEQYF
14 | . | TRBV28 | CASSSTGSGYGYTF
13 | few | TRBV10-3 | CASSEGGRYGYTF
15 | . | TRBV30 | CAWSRDSPSNQPQHF
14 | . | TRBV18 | CASSPGNSNQPQHF
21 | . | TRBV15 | CATSRAPGVGRGRIGTGELFF
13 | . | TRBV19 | CASSTGSSYEQYF
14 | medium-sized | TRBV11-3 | CASSRGTLNTEAFF
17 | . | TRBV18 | CASSPIRGPTNTGELFF
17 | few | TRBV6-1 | CAISEDRTSATYNEQFF
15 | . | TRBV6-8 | CASSRSGTGAWEQYF
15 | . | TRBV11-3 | CASSLEGNRGQVYTF
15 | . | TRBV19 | CASRLAGGSPGELFF
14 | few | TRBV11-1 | CASSLRAGASPLHF
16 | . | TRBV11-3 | CASSLLGQGISYEQYF
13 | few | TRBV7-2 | CASSYSLAGELFF
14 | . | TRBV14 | CASSGGQGSEKLFF
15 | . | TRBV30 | CAWSVGAPRYNEQFF
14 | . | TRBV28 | CASRYPLPGSEAFF
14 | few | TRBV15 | CATSPRQGSYEQYF
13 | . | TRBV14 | CASSPRQGYGYTF
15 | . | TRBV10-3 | CAISESRVLDTEAFF
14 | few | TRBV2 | CASSDKWGANVLTF
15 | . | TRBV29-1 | CSVWGLAGAQETQYF
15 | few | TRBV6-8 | CASSYGGGQEYGYTF
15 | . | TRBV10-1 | CASSEGGTSIDTQYF
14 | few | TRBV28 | CASSSTGARYGYTF
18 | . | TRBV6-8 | CASSLNTGKLSSYNEQFF
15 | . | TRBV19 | CASSRRESGNYGYTF